A single sample gave rise to the 11 T cell receptor beta chains below, sequenced in a study of shared clonotypes between healthy human individuals. Positively selected for CCR7, the CD45RO-negative cells used as naive CD8 cells excluded terminally differentiated effector memory CD45RA+ cells. The table came from immunoSEQ multiplex PCR; TCRdb's copy has only in-frame clones and leaves some out. The table records 2 million to 2.5 million clones, approximately 94% of them present only once. Input material: naive CD8+ T cells sorted from blood. These receptors originate from a man aged 18-30 years in good health.

This rearrangement joins TRBV19 to TRBJ1-2; 7 positions match TRBD1. This CDR3 contains 14 residues. V shed 3 bases, J shed 4 bases, and the junction held 5 bases outside the gene matches. Per the germline V gene, CDR1 is LNHDA and CDR2 is SQIVND (reference sequence). CDR3 coding DNA: TGTGCCAGTAGTATGGGGACAGTCCTCTATGGCTACACCTTC. Its protein is CASSMGTVLYGYTF. The full variable domain, its missing parts supplied by reference TRBV19 and TRBJ1-2, is DGGITQSPKYLFRKEGQNVTLSCEQNLNHDAMYWYRQDPGQGLRLIYYSQIVNDFQKGDIAEGYSVSREKKESFPLTVTSAQKNPTAFYLCASSMGTVLYGYTFGSGTRLTVV.

The chain combines TRBV18 with TRBJ2-7; perhaps TRBD2 as D (6 bases). Germline CDR1 and CDR2: KGHSH and LQKENI. CDR3 length equals 14 residues. V was shortened by 3 bases and J by 2 bases, with 11 bases between the two germline ends. CDR3 DNA: TGTGCCAGCTCACCCTGGGGGGAAACCTACGAGCAGTACTTC. Translated, it gives CASSPWGETYEQYF.

V and J are TRBV4-1 and TRBJ1-6; 8 positions agree with TRBD1. CDR3 length: 15 residues. Trimming at V came to 1 base and at J to 8 bases, leaving 4 bases not matched to a gene. Germline CDR1 reads MGHRA; CDR2 reads YSYEKL. The CDR3 DNA is TGCGCCAGCAGCCAAGTTCCGGACAGGGATTCACCCCTCCACTTT. It translates to CASSQVPDRDSPLHF.

This clone was recorded once. The J gene is TRBJ2-3, the V gene TRBV19; 7 nucleotides line up with TRBD2. V trimming: 5 bases; J trimming: 0 bases; junction bases outside the gene matches: 5. Germline-derived CDR1 and CDR2 are LNHDA and SQIVND (reference sequence). This CDR3 has 15 residues. This chain's CDR3 is CASSLLAASTDTQYF. In DNA, the CDR3 is TGTGCCAGTAGTCTTCTAGCGGCTAGCACAGATACGCAGTATTTT.

V and J are TRBV6-1 and TRBJ1-1; D remains ambiguous. Trimming took off 10 bases at V and 0 bases at J, with 18 bases between the two ends. CDR1 and CDR2 from the germline V gene are MNHNS and SASEGT. The CDR3 contains 15 residues. The CDR3 loop reads CATSTEVNMNTEAFF. Here the CDR3 DNA reads TGTGCCACCAGCACAGAGGTAAACATGAACACTGAAGCTTTCTTT.

The genes are TRBV4-1 and TRBJ2-1; D gene ambiguous. The CDR3 covers 13 residues. Trimming shortened V by 1 base and J by 7 bases, and 8 bases separated the two germline ends. The germline CDR1 and CDR2 sequences are MGHRA and YSYEKL. This chain's CDR3 is CASSQVENNEQFF. CDR3 in DNA: TGCGCCAGCAGCCAAGTGGAGAATAATGAGCAGTTCTTC.

The J gene is TRBJ1-4, the V gene TRBV2; perhaps TRBD1 as D (5 bases). The CDR3 loop spans 13 amino acids. Germline V gives CDR1 SNHLY, CDR2 FYNNEI. V lost 2 bases, J lost 8 bases, and 9 bases lay in between. The CDR3: CASSERGAEKLFF. The CDR3 DNA sequence: TGTGCCAGCAGTGAACGAGGGGCCGAAAAACTGTTTTTT.

This sequence joins TRBV2 and TRBJ1-2, with D unclear. CDR1 is SNHLY and CDR2 is FYNNEI in the germline V gene. Trimming stripped 3 bases from V and 4 bases from J, with 15 bases between. CDR3 size: 15 residues. In nucleotides, the CDR3 is TGTGCCAGCAGTGAGTCCGGACCCGCAATCTATGGCTACACCTTC. Its translation is CASSESGPAIYGYTF. Full variable domain (outside the CDR3, taken from reference TRBV2 and TRBJ1-2): EPEVTQTPSHQVTQMGQEVILRCVPISNHLYFYWYRQILGQKVEFLVSFYNNEISEKSEIFDDQFSVERPDGSNFTLKIRSTKLEDSAMYFCASSESGPAIYGYTFGSGTRLTVV.

The V gene is TRBV27, the J gene TRBJ2-5; 10 bases align to TRBD1. Near its end, the DNA agrees better with TRBJ2-7, so the J call may be wrong. Germline V gene sequence: CDR1 MNHEY, CDR2 SMNVEV (reference sequence). This CDR3 has 15 amino acids. The CDR3 nucleotides read TGTGCCAGCAGTTATGTCCGGGACAGGGGCTACGAGCAGTACTTC. It yields the protein CASSYVRDRGYEQYF.

In its sample, this clone was seen once. The sample contains more than one DNA sequence encoding this CDR3. This chain links TRBV7-9 with TRBJ2-7; D is undetermined. Germline V lookup: CDR1 SEHNR, CDR2 FQNEAQ (reference sequence). Trimming pared 1 base from V and 1 base from J, leaving 5 bases between. This CDR3 contains 13 residues. CDR3 DNA sequence: TGTGCCAGCAGCTTAGGCCCATCCTACGAGCAGTACTTC. The encoded protein is CASSLGPSYEQYF.

This clone was observed once. The V and J genes are TRBV5-5 and TRBJ1-1; D is uncertain. Germline CDR1 is SGHKS and CDR2 is YYEKEE (reference sequence). This CDR3 spans 14 amino acids. V shed 4 bases and J shed 0 bases, with 10 bases lying between them. The CDR3 DNA is TGTGCCAGCAGCCCGGTGACGGTGAACACTGAAGCTTTCTTT. Its protein is CASSPVTVNTEAFF.